The subject of this entry is one T cell receptor beta chain. Its specific antigen is unknown. No qualities accompany the bases; no much larger clone lies one base away. To prepare the library, 5' RACE was applied. Sequencing instrument: NextSeq 500. Unique molecular identifiers were attached to individual cDNA molecules in the TCR library protocol so that sequencing error and PCR bias could be corrected. TCR alpha and beta chains were both sequenced, and the abundances of alpha and beta sequences in each sample were closely correlated with each other. As for how the authors treated the data: Decombinator V4 was used to annotate TCR sequences for V gene, J gene and CDR3. TCRs were defined as expanded if a significant change between any two time points was detected under a Poisson model with p below 0.0001. TCR abundances were normalised to the total number of TCRs sequenced per sample and expressed as counts per million. TRAV1-2 paired with TRAJ12, TRAJ20 or TRAJ33 defined MAIT TCRs, while TRAV10 paired with TRAJ18 defined iNKT TCRs. VDJdb, accessed 1 November 2021, was searched for CMV, EBV and SARS-CoV-2 annotated TCRs, excluding TCRs annotated for multiple antigens. In TCRdb, the public reads were trimmed at Q25 with fastp and aligned with MiXCR, with productive beta chains retained. Identical CDR3 protein sequences are pooled into one entry, listed with their most common genes and DNA. TCRdb's processing, not the authors', yielded these V and J calls. This sample holds about 50,000 distinct CDR3 sequences; roughly 9.4% were observed only once. Over 4% of the sample lies in the top ten.

The data derive from a study of early T cells in non-severe SARS-CoV-2 infection (dated by TCRdb to 2020 to 2022). Study-level background: Bulk RNA from unsorted whole blood was used for TCR sequencing, so alpha and beta chains could not be paired.

The paper's findings and limits, for the study overall: VDJdb matching was skewed toward anti-spike CD8 responses and likely underestimated virus-specific expansions, missing private and CD4 specificities.

Set within a cohort of healthcare workers in London, UK, this nested case-control study involved weekly PCR testing of nasopharyngeal swabs along with blood sampling. Healthcare workers were recruited between 23 and 31 March 2020, during the week of the UK lockdown, and were followed weekly for up to about 15 weeks. CDR1 MNHEY and CDR2 SMNVEV were looked up in the germline V gene (reference sequence). The CDR3, from cysteine to phenylalanine, totals 12 residues. Only the CDR3 DNA stays, 36 bases, in frame from base 1. V and J are truncated by 5 bases and 3 bases respectively, leaving an intervening sequence of 8 bases.

The chain is encoded by TRBV27 joined to TRBJ2-7, with the identity of the D gene unclear. Here the sequenced sample was whole blood, taken at baseline. The TCR comes from an adult who was a healthcare worker with PCR-confirmed SARS-CoV-2 infection or an uninfected control (not recorded which). The DNA reads as follows: TGTGCCAGCAGTCCGGATTTCTACGAGCAGTACTTC. This is translated as CASSPDFYEQYF.